The next 32 T cell receptor beta chains were all read from a single sample in a study. Cells sorted as Tregs were CD4+, CD25+ and CD127-/low. TCRdb processed the 5' RACE reads anew with MiXCR; each CDR3 protein has one entry. The sample yields approximately 10,000 distinct CDR3 sequences, less than 30% seen once. The sample taken for sequencing was Tregs sorted from blood. Source of these receptors: a female donor with breast cancer.

This clonotype was detected only a few times. The J gene is TRBJ2-1, the V gene TRBV7-3; the match to TRBD2 covers 7 bases. Germline CDR1 SGHTA, CDR2 FQGTGA. The CDR3 sequence is 14 residues long. V trimming: 4 bases; J trimming: 5 bases; junction bases outside the gene matches: 5. The CDR3 coding sequence is TGTGCCAGCAGCTCAGGACTAGTAGACAATGAGCAGTTCTTC. Protein sequence: CASSSGLVDNEQFF.

The rearrangement uses TRBV29-1 and TRBJ1-5, with 7 bases fitting TRBD1. This CDR3 has 14 amino acids. In germline, CDR1 is SQVTM, CDR2 ANQGSEA. Losses at the gene ends were 7 bases for V and 0 bases for J; bases not matched to a gene: 6. The CDR3 region has the DNA TGCAGCGCATTGACAGGGAATAGCAATCAGCCCCAGCATTTT. Protein: CSALTGNSNQPQHF.

By share of the sample, this clonotype is medium-sized. The chain couples TRBV5-1 to TRBJ2-6; 7 positions match TRBD1. This CDR3 is built from 15 residues. CDR1 is SGHRS, CDR2 YFSETQ, per germline. J gave up 2 bases and V 7 bases, and 6 bases lay outside the gene matches. Here the CDR3 DNA reads TGCGCCAGCGGCCCCGACAGGGCTGGGGCCAACGTCCTGACTTTC. This encodes CASGPDRAGANVLTF.

This clonotype was seen repeatedly, ten times or more. This chain uses TRBV6-5 with TRBJ1-6; 9 bases agree with TRBD1. CDR1 MNHEY and CDR2 SVGAGI come from the germline V gene. V shed 2 bases and J 10 bases; nucleotides not matched to a gene: 3. This CDR3 contains 14 residues. CDR3 sequence: CASSYGQGRSPLHF. Written as DNA, the CDR3 is TGTGCCAGCAGTTACGGACAGGGGCGGTCACCCCTCCACTTT.

At least ten counts were recorded for this clonotype. The chain recombines TRBV7-9 with TRBJ1-6; TRBD1 matches 9 bases. CDR1 is SEHNR and CDR2 is FQNEAQ in the germline V gene (reference sequence). Losses at the gene ends were 4 bases for V and 10 bases for J; bases not matched to a gene: 11. This CDR3 spans 16 amino acids. CDR3 protein: CASSSPRDREGSPLHF. The CDR3 nucleotides are TGTGCCAGCAGCTCCCCTCGGGACAGGGAGGGATCACCCCTCCACTTT.

V is TRBV3-1 and J is TRBJ2-7, with D possibly TRBD1 on 6 matching bases. This CDR3 is built from 14 residues. The ends were cut back, 4 bases at V and 5 bases at J, with 15 bases in the middle. Per germline, CDR1 LGHDT and CDR2 YNNKEL (reference sequence). The CDR3 spells CASSPRAGVDEQYF. CDR3 coding DNA: TGTGCCAGCAGCCCCCGGGCAGGGGTAGACGAGCAGTACTTC.

This clonotype has ten or more counts. The chain recombines TRBV2 with TRBJ2-2; 7 bases agree with TRBD1. V lost 8 bases and J lost 2; bases outside the gene matches: 11. This CDR3 is built from 16 residues. Germline V gives CDR1 SNHLY, CDR2 FYNNEI. The CDR3 sequence is CASGHSGTANTGELFF. As DNA, the CDR3 is TGTGCCAGCGGACACTCCGGGACAGCTAACACCGGGGAGCTGTTTTTT.

The chain joins TRBV19 to TRBJ2-6, with a tentative D call TRBD1 (6 bases). Germline V gene lookup returns CDR1 LNHDA and CDR2 SQIVND (reference sequence). Trimming left V 4 bases short and J 3 bases short, with 13 bases between. The CDR3 contains 16 residues. CDR3 amino acids: CASSTLRGSGANVLTF. The CDR3 DNA reads as TGTGCCAGTAGTACCCTCAGGGGTAGTGGGGCCAACGTCCTGACTTTC.

The V call is TRBV6-1, the J call TRBJ2-7; 16 nucleotides match TRBD2. V lost 2 bases to trimming and J lost 7 bases; unmatched junction nucleotides: 14. Looked up from germline, CDR1 is MNHNS and CDR2 is SASEGT. CDR3 length: 19 amino acids. The CDR3 bases are TGTGCCAGCAGTGAATTCCCGGGCGGGACTAGCGGGAGGGCCGGGGAGCAGTACTTC. Protein sequence: CASSEFPGGTSGRAGEQYF.

As regards this clonotype: This may stem from a read error, because a much larger clone lies one nucleotide away. This chain uses TRBV3-1 with TRBJ2-1; unclear D gene. V lost 4 bases to trimming and J lost 9 bases, with 13 bases between them. CDR1 LGHDT and CDR2 YNNKEL come from the germline V gene (reference sequence). The CDR3 loop spans 13 amino acids. CDR3 protein: CASSPSKGGEQFF. Written as DNA, the CDR3 is TGTGCCAGCAGCCCCAGCAAGGGCGGTGAGCAGTTCTTC.

This clonotype was seen only once. The rearrangement joins TRBV3-1 to TRBJ1-1, with 8 bases aligning to TRBD1. The germline V gene has CDR1 LGHDT and CDR2 YNNKEL (reference sequence). CDR3 length equals 17 residues. After removal of 0 bases from V and 3 bases from J, the junction contained 9 bases not matched to a gene. The CDR3 reads CASSQEFGTGWDTEAFF. The CDR3 coding sequence is TGTGCCAGCAGCCAAGAGTTCGGGACAGGATGGGACACTGAAGCTTTCTTT.

This clonotype was counted at least ten times. The V call is TRBV6-6, the J call TRBJ2-5, with D perhaps TRBD2 (5 bases). The length of the CDR3 is 15 residues. Germline V gene lookup returns CDR1 MNHNY and CDR2 SVGAGI (reference sequence). Trimming cost V 4 bases and J 9 bases, with 21 bases left between them. CDR3 sequence reads: CASSSRPGLAVAQYF. As DNA, the CDR3 is TGTGCCAGCAGTTCCAGACCAGGACTGGCGGTCGCCCAGTACTTC.

At least ten counts were recorded for this clonotype. V usage is TRBV12-3 or TRBV12-4 and J usage is TRBJ2-3; no reliable D call. The CDR3 is 13 residues long. V lost 6 bases, J lost 2 bases, and 9 bases lay in between. The CDR3 DNA reads TGTGCCAGCAGATCCAGAAACACAGATACGCAGTATTTT. Translating gives CASRSRNTDTQYF.

By sample fraction, this clonotype is large. V and J are TRBV20-1 and TRBJ2-1; the D is unclear. With 6 bases removed from V and 4 bases from J, the gap between germline ends came to 10 bases. The CDR3 runs to 12 residues. Germline CDR1 reads DFQATT; CDR2 reads SNEGSKA (reference sequence). The CDR3 sequence: CSAVDLYNEQFF. The CDR3 nucleotides are TGCAGTGCCGTTGACTTGTACAATGAGCAGTTCTTC.

This clonotype was picked up a small number of times. The conserved closing phenylalanine or tryptophan is absent in this CDR3, likely reflecting a read error. It is unclear where the CDR3 begins or ends on the DNA, so no DNA is shown, and the CDR3 is as TCRdb lists it. CDR3 residues: CASSLGLSTEAVS. The rearrangement joins TRBV7-7 to TRBJ1-1. The germline gives CDR1 SSHAT, CDR2 FNYEAQ (reference sequence). Termini included, the CDR3 measures 13 amino acids.

By sample fraction, this clonotype is medium-sized. The CDR3 sequence is CASSRVAGGSYEQYF. CDR3 nucleotide sequence: TGTGCCAGCAGCCGTGTAGCGGGAGGATCCTACGAGCAGTACTTC. This sequence joins TRBV3-1 and TRBJ2-7; 10 bases are shared with TRBD2. CDR1 is LGHDT and CDR2 is YNNKEL in the germline V gene (reference sequence). Germline trimming cut 4 bases from V and 1 base from J; bases unmatched to any gene: 4. This CDR3 spans 15 amino acids.

Worth noting for this clonotype: This sequence may be a read error, since a much larger clone differs from it by one base. The rearrangement links TRBV6-2 or TRBV6-3 to TRBJ1-5, with D perhaps TRBD1 (5 bases). There are 16 residues in the CDR3. Germline assignment: CDR1 MNHEY and CDR2 SVGEGT. As DNA, the CDR3 is TGTGCCAGCAGACGCCATCGACAGAATAGCAAGCAGCCCCAGCATTTT. Its protein is CASRRHRQNSKQPQHF.

This clonotype rates as medium-sized (0.01 to 0.1%). The rearrangement links TRBV9 to TRBJ1-5; D unresolved. The V gene lost 0 bases and the J gene lost 7 bases, with 11 bases spanning the gap. The CDR3 has 14 amino acids. Germline CDR1 SGDLS, CDR2 YYNGEE. CDR3 sequence reads: CASSVAGNHQPQHF. In DNA form, the CDR3 reads TGTGCCAGCAGCGTAGCGGGCAATCACCAGCCCCAGCATTTT.

In this sample, this clonotype turned up many times. V gene TRBV6-1 combines with J gene TRBJ2-6; TRBD1 or TRBD2 may be the D gene (5 bases each). This CDR3 is built from 15 residues. V was pared by 4 bases and J by 0 bases, with 7 bases between. Germline CDR1 and CDR2: MNHNS and SASEGT. The CDR3 DNA is TGTGCCAGCAGTGGAGGGGACTCTGGGGCCAACGTCCTGACTTTC. This encodes CASSGGDSGANVLTF.

The CDR3 DNA reads as TGCGCCAGCAGCCGGGACAGCTACAATGAGCAGTTCTTC. This sequence encodes CASSRDSYNEQFF. The V and J genes are TRBV5-1 and TRBJ2-1, with 7 bases identical to TRBD1. The V gene's germline CDR1 is SGHRS and CDR2 YFSETQ. V shed 4 bases and J 3 bases; nucleotides not matched to a gene: 1. The length of the CDR3 is 13 residues.

This clonotype is medium-sized in the sample. The rearrangement uses TRBV20-1 and TRBJ2-7; TRBD1 is a possible D gene (6 bases). This CDR3 contains 14 residues. Trimming took 3 bases from V and 0 from J, leaving 12 bases between them. Germline CDR1 DFQATT, CDR2 SNEGSKA (reference sequence). The CDR3 region has the DNA TGCAGTGCTAGGAACTTGGACAGCTCCTACGAGCAGTACTTC. It specifies CSARNLDSSYEQYF.

J is TRBJ2-7 and V is TRBV27; 13 bases are a match to TRBD2. V lost 2 bases, J lost 6 bases, and 16 bases stayed unmatched. CDR1 MNHEY and CDR2 SMNVEV come from the germline V gene (reference sequence). This CDR3 is built from 19 residues. In nucleotides, the CDR3 is TGTGCCAGCAGTTTAGAGGTCACTAGCGGGAGGGCCTCAGGGAGCGAGCAGTACTTC. Protein sequence: CASSLEVTSGRASGSEQYF.

This chain joins TRBV20-1 and TRBJ2-1; 9 nucleotides line up with TRBD1. From germline, CDR1 is DFQATT and CDR2 SNEGSKA (reference sequence). J lost 6 bases, V lost 6 bases, and 6 bases had no gene match. This CDR3 comprises 13 residues. The CDR3 nucleotides read TGCAGTGCCCCGGGACAGGGCGGCAATGAGCAGTTCTTC. This encodes CSAPGQGGNEQFF.

The table lists this clonotype with a few counts. The chain recombines TRBV6-1 with TRBJ2-2; 8 bases are a match to TRBD2. CDR1 and CDR2 from the germline V gene are MNHNS and SASEGT. The CDR3 consists of 13 residues. After removal of 6 bases from V and 8 bases from J, the junction contained 5 bases not matched to a gene. CDR3 nucleotide sequence: TGTGCCAGCAGGGAGCGGGAGATGGGGGAGCTGTTTTTT. The encoded protein is CASREREMGELFF.

There are a few counts of this clonotype. The V gene is TRBV9, the J gene TRBJ2-1, with a possible D match to TRBD2 (5 bases). CDR3 length equals 13 residues. Between the trimmed V and J ends, which lost 2 bases and 10 bases, there was a span of 13 bases. CDR1 is SGDLS, CDR2 YYNGEE, per germline. The CDR3 sequence: CASSVARGEEQFF. The CDR3 DNA is TGTGCCAGCAGCGTGGCTCGGGGAGAAGAGCAGTTCTTC. The entire variable domain, with the rest obtained from reference TRBV9 and TRBJ2-1, is as follows: DSGVTQTPKHLITATGQRVTLRCSPRSGDLSVYWYQQSLDQGLQFLIQYYNGEERAKGNILERFSAQQFPDLHSELNLSSLELGDSALYFCASSVARGEEQFFGPGTRLTVL.

A note on this clonotype: This may come from a read error, since a much larger clone is one base off. Given the absence of the conserved phenylalanine or tryptophan at the CDR3 end, a read error is likely. The V and J genes are TRBV6-5 and TRBJ2-1; TRBD1 matches 9 bases. CDR1 MNHEY and CDR2 SVGAGI come from the germline V gene. With 6 bases clipped from V and 8 bases from J, the junction kept 14 bases outside the gene matches. This CDR3 spans 16 amino acids. The chain's CDR3 is CASSSPPGQGQDEQFL. CDR3 in DNA: TGTGCCAGCAGCTCACCCCCGGGACAGGGTCAAGATGAGCAGTTCCTC.

On this clonotype itself: The junction differs from germline at one of its ends, possibly a read error. The V and J genes are TRBV12-3 or TRBV12-4 and TRBJ2-1; D remains ambiguous. The CDR3 consists of 13 residues. The CDR3 reads CASSFNSYNERFF. The CDR3 DNA is TGTGCCAGCAGTTTTAACTCCTACAATGAGCGGTTCTTC.

The sample holds one count of this clonotype. Compared with germline, one end of the junction differs, possibly owing to a read error. V usage is TRBV9 and J usage is TRBJ2-1; 7 bases match TRBD1. CDR1 and CDR2 (germline): SGDLS, YYNGEE. The CDR3 consists of 14 residues. CDR3 DNA: TGTGCCTGCAGCTCGGGACAGTGGGCGGTAGGGCAGTTCTTC. Translating gives CACSSGQWAVGQFF.

This clonotype was picked up many times. The chain uses TRBV9 and TRBJ2-1, with 7 bases that match TRBD2. V lost 4 bases to trimming and J lost 0 bases; unmatched junction nucleotides: 4. CDR1 and CDR2 from the germline V gene are SGDLS and YYNGEE. CDR3 length: 15 amino acids. CDR3 DNA sequence: TGTGCCAGCAGCCTAAGCGGGATCTCCTACAATGAGCAGTTCTTC. It encodes CASSLSGISYNEQFF.

This clonotype was found many times. With a much larger clone just one base away, this may be a read error. The V and J genes are TRBV2 and TRBJ2-7; 8 bases map to TRBD1. Germline values: CDR1 SNHLY, CDR2 FYNNEI. Trimming at V came to 6 bases and at J to 4 bases, leaving 2 bases not matched to a gene. This CDR3 has 12 amino acids. The CDR3 spells CASRGQGYEQYF. DNA of the CDR3: TGTGCCAGCAGAGGACAGGGTTACGAGCAGTACTTC. Using reference TRBV2 and TRBJ2-7 for the parts outside the CDR3, the full variable domain is EPEVTQTPSHQVTQMGQEVILRCVPISNHLYFYWYRQILGQKVEFLVSFYNNEISEKSEIFDDQFSVERPDGSNFTLKIRSTKLEDSAMYFCASRGQGYEQYFGPGTRLTVT.

A remark on this clonotype: This may come from a read error, since a much larger clone is one base off. The chain uses TRBV20-1 and TRBJ1-1; D remains unclear. The CDR3 runs 13 residues. Germline V gene data show CDR1 as DFQATT and CDR2 as SNEGSKA (reference sequence). Here the CDR3 reads CRATPTENTEAFF. CDR3 in DNA: TGCAGAGCTACTCCCACAGAGAACACTGAAGCTTTCTTT.

This clonotype was seen repeatedly, ten times or more. V gene TRBV29-1 combines with J gene TRBJ2-1; TRBD2 matches 10 bases. CDR3 size: 16 residues. Unmatched junction bases numbered 6, after V lost 3 bases and J lost 1 base. Germline assignment: CDR1 SQVTM and CDR2 ANQGSEA. For the CDR3, the DNA is TGCAGCGTTGAGAAGCGGGAGGGCCTATCCTACAATGAGCAGTTCTTC. Translation: CSVEKREGLSYNEQFF.